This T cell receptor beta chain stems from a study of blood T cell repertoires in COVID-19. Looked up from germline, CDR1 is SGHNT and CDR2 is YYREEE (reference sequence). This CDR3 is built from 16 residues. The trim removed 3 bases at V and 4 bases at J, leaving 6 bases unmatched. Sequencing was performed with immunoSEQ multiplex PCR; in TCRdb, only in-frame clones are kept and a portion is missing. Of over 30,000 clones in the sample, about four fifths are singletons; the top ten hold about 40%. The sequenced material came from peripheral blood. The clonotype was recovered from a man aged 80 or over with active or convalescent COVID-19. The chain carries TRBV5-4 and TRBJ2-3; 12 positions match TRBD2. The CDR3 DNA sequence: TGTGCCAGCAGCTCCCGGACTAGCGGGGCCGCAGATACGCAGTATTTT. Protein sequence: CASSSRTSGAADTQYF.